One T cell receptor (beta chain) is described in this entry. Profiled with immunoSEQ multiplex PCR; TCRdb holds only in-frame clones, not every one. The sample has approximately 83,000 clones, over 80% seen once. The source of the sample is a study of radiation and T cells in renal cell carcinoma. Regarding time point: blood 4 weeks post-SBRT, at nephrectomy. Indicated treatment: 15 Gy SBRT to primary tumor, nephrectomy 4 weeks later. CDR1 is DFQATT and CDR2 is SNEGSKA in the germline V gene (reference sequence). V shed 6 bases and J shed 6 bases, with 10 bases lying between them. CDR3 length: 11 residues.

This clonotype was sampled from a man in his forties or fifties with renal cell carcinoma. Sequencing used blood, obtained from a patient whose treatment included radiotherapy and nephrectomy. The chain carries TRBV20-1 and TRBJ2-3; a weak D match, TRBD1 (5 bases). CDR3: CSAQQGDTQYF. CDR3 in DNA: TGCAGTGCCCAGCAGGGTGATACGCAGTATTTT.